A selection of T cell receptor beta chains follows, all from one sample in a study of cytomegalovirus exposure and HLA in healthy donors. The table came from immunoSEQ multiplex PCR; TCRdb's copy has only in-frame clones and leaves some out. The data hold fewer than 100,000 clones, with roughly 79% observed a single time. The sequencing input was PBMCs. The receptor source for this set is a female donor in good health and CMV-seronegative. The CDR3 runs from the conserved cysteine through the conserved F or W. Each record gives: J gene, D gene, clone size, V gene, CDR3 DNA, CDR3 protein. D genes are given only for firm matches. Clone size, where shown, is once, few, many, or a class for clones that have expanded.

TRBJ2-1	.	.	TRBV6-5	TGTGCCAGCAGTGGGCTCGATGAGCAGTTCTTC	CASSGLDEQFF
TRBJ2-1	TRBD2	.	TRBV6-1	TGTGCCAGCAGTCGGACTAGCGGGGGAGGTGATGAGCAGTTCTTC	CASSRTSGGGDEQFF
TRBJ2-2	TRBD2	.	TRBV11-2	TGTGCCAGCAGCTTAGCCCGGGGGGGATCCGGGGAGCTGTTTTTT	CASSLARGGSGELFF
TRBJ1-1	.	.	TRBV19	TGTGCCAGTAGTATAGGCCCCGGGACAATAAACACTGAAGCTTTCTTT	CASSIGPGTINTEAFF
TRBJ1-4	TRBD1	.	TRBV6-1	TGTGCCAGCAATTGGGACAGGGGGCGGGAAAAACTGTTTTTT	CASNWDRGREKLFF
TRBJ1-4	TRBD1	.	TRBV6-6	TGTGCCAGCAGCTTTCAGGGGGCGGCTAATGAAAAACTGTTTTTT	CASSFQGAANEKLFF
TRBJ1-4	.	.	TRBV10-3	TGTGCCATCAGACCAGGACAGTTTGCAACTAATGAAAAACTGTTTTTT	CAIRPGQFATNEKLFF
TRBJ2-5	.	.	TRBV6-5	TGTGCCAGCAGTTATGGGGGCGGCGAGACCCAGTACTTC	CASSYGGGETQYF
TRBJ1-3	.	.	TRBV7-2	TGTGCCAGCAGCTTGGGCATTCGTTCTGTCAACACCATATATTTT	CASSLGIRSVNTIYF
TRBJ1-2	TRBD1	.	TRBV7-9	TGTGCCAGCAGCGGCCGGGACAGAAGCGGCTACACCTTC	CASSGRDRSGYTF
TRBJ2-7	.	.	TRBV2	TGTGCCAGCAGTAAGGAGCAGGGCGGCTCCTACGAGCAGTACTTC	CASSKEQGGSYEQYF
TRBJ1-3	.	.	TRBV7-6	TGTGCCAGCAGCCAAGGGGCCTCTGGAAACACCATATATTTT	CASSQGASGNTIYF
TRBJ2-5	.	.	TRBV5-1	TGCGCCAGCAGCCCTGGGGGGGGCTGGGAGACCCAGTACTTC	CASSPGGGWETQYF
TRBJ2-5	TRBD1	.	TRBV10-1	TGCGCCAGCAGTGACCCGGGACAGGGGATGGAAGAGACCCAGTACTTC	CASSDPGQGMEETQYF
TRBJ2-7	.	.	TRBV7-9	TGTGCCAGCAGCTCCCGGGTTGCAGGGGAGCAGTACTTC	CASSSRVAGEQYF
TRBJ2-7	TRBD1	.	TRBV5-1	TGCGCCAGCAGGGCCCGGGACAGGGATTACGAGCAGTACTTC	CASRARDRDYEQYF
TRBJ2-7	.	.	TRBV1	TGCACCAGCAGCCAAGTGGGACAAACATCCTACGAGCAGTACTTC	CTSSQVGQTSYEQYF
TRBJ1-1	.	many	TRBV5-1	TGCGCCAGCAGTCTACTCGACAGTAACACTGAAGCTTTCTTT	CASSLLDSNTEAFF
TRBJ1-2	TRBD1	.	TRBV30	TGTGCCTGGAGTAAGCAGGTGGGACAGGGTTACTATGGCTACACCTTC	CAWSKQVGQGYYGYTF
TRBJ2-7	TRBD1	many	TRBV10-3	TGTGCCATCAGTGAGTCGGGGGGACAGGGTGTCTACGAGCAGTACTTC	CAISESGGQGVYEQYF
TRBJ2-3	TRBD2	.	TRBV4-3	TGCGCCAGCAGCCAAGAAACGGGACTAGGGGCCGTGGGGACGCAGTATTTT	CASSQETGLGAVGTQYF
TRBJ2-7	TRBD1	.	TRBV7-2	TGTGCCAGCAGCTTAGGACAGGGAACTTACGAGCAGTACTTC	CASSLGQGTYEQYF
TRBJ1-2	.	.	TRBV7-9	TGTTCCAGCAGCTTTTGGGGGGGGGACTATGGCTACACCTTC	CSSSFWGGDYGYTF
TRBJ2-2	.	.	TRBV2	TGTGCCTCCAGCAGGGTGAACACCGGGGAGCTGTTTTTT	CASSRVNTGELFF
TRBJ2-3	TRBD2	.	TRBV28	TGTGCCAGCGGGCGGACTAGCGGGAGCACAGATACGCAGTATTTT	CASGRTSGSTDTQYF
TRBJ1-2	.	.	TRBV28	TGTGCCAGCAGTGAGAGGGACTACTATGGCTACACCTTC	CASSERDYYGYTF
TRBJ2-7	TRBD2	.	TRBV7-2	TGTGCCAGCAGCCCAAGCGGGGCTACCTACGAGCAGTACTTC	CASSPSGATYEQYF
TRBJ1-1	TRBD1	.	TRBV27	TGTGCCAGCAACAACAGGGGGGTTAACACTGAAGCTTTCTTT	CASNNRGVNTEAFF
TRBJ1-1	TRBD1	.	TRBV4-1	TGCGCCAGCAAGGGACAGGGGGCGAAAGAAGCTTTCTTT	CASKGQGAKEAFF
TRBJ2-7	TRBD2	.	TRBV4-2	TGTGCCAGCAGCACCCCCGGGACTAGATCAAGCGAGCAGTACTTC	CASSTPGTRSSEQYF
TRBJ1-5	.	.	TRBV15	TGTGCCACCAGCACCAATGACAGCCCCAATCAGCCCCAGCATTTT	CATSTNDSPNQPQHF